One sample yielded the 22 T cell receptor beta chains listed below, sequenced in a study of T cells in Graves' hyperthyroidism and ophthalmopathy. What was amplified from RNA transcripts were TCR beta CDR3 regions. HTBI primers were used for first-round RT-PCR of the TCR CDR3. TCRdb called the multiplex PCR reads again in MiXCR, with one record for every CDR3 protein. The table records about half a million distinct CDR3 sequences, approximately 20% of them present only once. The material sequenced was blood. These receptors were taken from a man in his forties with Graves' ophthalmopathy.

About this clonotype itself: Being one base from a much bigger clone, this may be a read error. The chain combines TRBV20-1 with TRBJ2-1, with D unclear. The tail of the sequence fits TRBJ2-7 better, so the J call may be wrong. The CDR3 covers 12 residues. Germline values: CDR1 DFQATT, CDR2 SNEGSKA (reference sequence). The DNA for the CDR3 is TGCAGTGCTAGGAAAATCGGCAATGAGCAGTACTTC. Its protein product is CSARKIGNEQYF.

The chain is built from TRBV10-3 and TRBJ1-2, with D perhaps TRBD1 (5 bases). This CDR3 has 13 residues. Germline CDR1 reads ENHRY; CDR2 reads SYGVKD. The germline V and J ends were trimmed by 3 bases and 4 bases, with 9 bases remaining between them. CDR3 in DNA: TGTGCCATCAGTGATGACAGTGCCTATGGCTACACCTTC. Translation gives CAISDDSAYGYTF.

The genes are TRBV6-6 and TRBJ1-1; TRBD1 is a possible D gene (5 bases). The V and J ends lost 0 bases and 5 bases respectively, with 13 bases between them. The germline V gene has CDR1 MNHNY and CDR2 SVGAGI (reference sequence). CDR3 length: 15 residues. The CDR3 sequence is CASSYSIGGGTEAFF. The CDR3 DNA sequence: TGTGCCAGCAGTTACTCGATAGGCGGGGGTACTGAAGCTTTCTTT.

The V and J genes are TRBV2 and TRBJ2-1; tentative D call: TRBD2 (5 bases). This CDR3 has 15 amino acids. Trimming left V 7 bases short and J 0 bases short, with 13 bases between. Germline V gene lookup returns CDR1 SNHLY and CDR2 FYNNEI. For the CDR3, the DNA is TGTGCCAGCACCCCGGACTTAAGCTCCTACAATGAGCAGTTCTTC. It translates to CASTPDLSSYNEQFF.

This clonotype was counted between two and nine times. One end of the junction fails to match germline, which may point to a read error. The chain uses TRBV7-3 and TRBJ2-1, with 15 bases identical to TRBD2. CDR1 and CDR2 (germline): SGHTA, FQGTGA. The CDR3 has 18 residues. The CDR3 bases are TGTACCAGCAGCTTACCCGAAGGACTAGCGGGAGGGGGTAATGAGCAGTTCTTC. This encodes CTSSLPEGLAGGGNEQFF.

J is TRBJ2-3 and V is TRBV5-1, with 10 bases fitting TRBD2. CDR3 length: 15 residues. V lost 7 bases to trimming and J lost 2 bases; unmatched junction nucleotides: 7. Germline CDR1 SGHRS, CDR2 YFSETQ. The CDR3 loop reads CASPPLAGVTDTQYF. The CDR3 DNA sequence: TGCGCCAGCCCCCCCCTAGCGGGAGTCACAGATACGCAGTATTTT.

In its sample, this clonotype was seen many times. The chain couples TRBV5-1 to TRBJ2-7; 7 nucleotides match TRBD2. The V and J ends lost 4 bases and 0 bases, in that order; junction bases with no gene match: 7. The length of the CDR3 is 15 residues. From germline, CDR1 is SGHRS and CDR2 YFSETQ. The CDR3 protein is CASSRGEADSYEQYF. As DNA, the CDR3 is TGCGCCAGCAGCCGGGGGGAGGCAGACTCCTACGAGCAGTACTTC.

In its sample, this clonotype was seen a few times. The rearrangement joins TRBV5-1 to TRBJ2-2; 7 bases line up with TRBD1. Germline V CDR1 and CDR2: SGHRS, YFSETQ. The CDR3 contains 15 residues. The V and J ends lost 3 bases and 7 bases, in that order; junction bases with no gene match: 9. The CDR3 nucleotides read TGCGCCAGCAGCTCCGACAGGGAGTGGGGCGGGGAGCTGTTTTTT. As protein: CASSSDREWGGELFF.

In this sample, this clonotype turned up a few times. This chain links TRBV20-1 with TRBJ1-4; no clear D. Trimming left V 7 bases short and J 8 bases short, with 17 bases between. The germline V gene encodes CDR1 DFQATT and CDR2 SNEGSKA (reference sequence). The CDR3 spans 13 residues. The CDR3 nucleotides read TGCAGTGTAACCCGGGGTGCGGGGGAAAAACTGTTTTTT. Amino acid sequence: CSVTRGAGEKLFF.

The chain combines TRBV13 with TRBJ2-5; a possible D gene is TRBD1 (6 bases). This CDR3 has 15 residues. Germline loops: CDR1 PRHDT, CDR2 FYEKMQ (reference sequence). The ends were cut back, 5 bases at V and 3 bases at J, with 16 bases in the middle. The CDR3 here is CASSPRGHPKETQYF. The CDR3 nucleotides read TGTGCCAGCAGCCCAAGGGGACATCCTAAAGAGACCCAGTACTTC.

The chain links TRBV5-1 to TRBJ2-7; 10 bases line up with TRBD2. Germline V lookup: CDR1 SGHRS, CDR2 YFSETQ. V lost 3 bases and J lost 6; bases outside the gene matches: 6. This CDR3 is 14 amino acids long. CDR3 protein: CASSSELAGFEQYF. CDR3 sequence (DNA): TGCGCCAGCAGCTCCGAACTAGCGGGATTCGAGCAGTACTTC.

The sample holds many counts of this clonotype. The chain joins TRBV6-2 or TRBV6-3 to TRBJ2-1, with TRBD2 matching 10 bases. Trimming cost V 7 bases and J 6 bases; bases outside gene matches: 9. Germline CDR1 and CDR2: MNHEY and SVGEGT. The CDR3 is made up of 15 amino acids. CDR3 in DNA: TGTGCCAGCAACAACTGGACTAGCGGTATCAATGAGCAGTTCTTC. Its protein product is CASNNWTSGINEQFF.

This clonotype has at least ten counts. V is TRBV3-1 and J is TRBJ1-4, with TRBD1 matching 9 bases. With V trimmed by 4 bases and J by 6 bases, 6 bases remained unmatched. Germline CDR1 is LGHDT and CDR2 is YNNKEL (reference sequence). This CDR3 has 15 residues. The CDR3 loop is CASSRHWTGDEKLFF. In DNA form, the CDR3 reads TGTGCCAGCAGCCGGCATTGGACAGGGGATGAAAAACTGTTTTTT. Using reference TRBV3-1 and TRBJ1-4 for the parts outside the CDR3, the full variable domain is DTAVSQTPKYLVTQMGNDKSIKCEQNLGHDTMYWYKQDSKKFLKIMFSYNNKELIINETVPNRFSPKSPDKAHLNLHINSLELGDSAVYFCASSRHWTGDEKLFFGSGTQLSVL.

The sample holds many counts of this clonotype. This chain joins TRBV20-1 and TRBJ1-6; D is undetermined. V shed 4 bases and J shed 13 bases, with 14 bases lying between them. The CDR3 is made up of 12 amino acids. Looked up from germline, CDR1 is DFQATT and CDR2 is SNEGSKA (reference sequence). CDR3 nucleotide sequence: TGCAGTGCTAAGGCCCCCATGGTGCCCCTCCACTTT. Protein product: CSAKAPMVPLHF.

The V and J genes are TRBV6-1 and TRBJ2-6; D is perhaps TRBD1 (5 bases). Germline V lookup: CDR1 MNHNS, CDR2 SASEGT. This CDR3 has 18 amino acids. V was cut by 7 bases and J by 0 bases, with 19 bases left in between. The DNA for the CDR3 is TGTGCCAGCAACCCGGCAGGGTCAGGAGTCTCTGGGGCCAACGTCCTGACTTTC. This gives the protein CASNPAGSGVSGANVLTF.

This clonotype was counted ten times or more. The junction shows a germline mismatch at one end, possibly a read error. The chain joins TRBV5-1 to TRBJ2-7; tentatively, D is TRBD2 (5 bases). Per the germline V gene, CDR1 is SGHRS and CDR2 is YFSETQ. The CDR3 runs to 12 residues. DNA of the CDR3: TGCGCCAGCAGCCCGGACTCCGACGAGCAGTACTTC. It codes for CASSPDSDEQYF.

The chain combines TRBV12-3 or TRBV12-4 with TRBJ2-2; 7 bases are a match to TRBD1. This CDR3 has 16 amino acids. The ends lost 5 bases at V and 4 bases at J; junction bases unmatched: 10. CDR3 residues: CASSLTLGQFTGELFF. CDR3 sequence (DNA): TGTGCCAGCAGTCTAACCTTGGGACAGTTCACCGGGGAGCTGTTTTTT.

Many counts were recorded for this clonotype. The rearrangement joins TRBV12-3 or TRBV12-4 to TRBJ1-5, with a tentative D call TRBD1 (6 bases). The CDR3 has 14 amino acids. The V gene lost 5 bases and the J gene lost 7 bases, with 15 bases spanning the gap. CDR3 region: CASSQGQGSQPQHF. CDR3 DNA: TGTGCCAGCAGTCAGGGGCAGGGAAGCCAGCCCCAGCATTTT.

The V gene is TRBV7-6, the J gene TRBJ1-1, with TRBD1 matching over 7 bases. V was clipped by 5 bases and J by 3 bases; unmatched bases: 12. This CDR3 is 16 amino acids long. The germline V gene has CDR1 SGHVS and CDR2 FNYEAQ. CDR3 DNA: TGTGCCAGCAGCCTACAGGAAGGGGGCAGCGACACTGAAGCTTTCTTT. Residues: CASSLQEGGSDTEAFF.

The CDR3 is CASSSGGSINEQYF. Here the CDR3 DNA reads TGCGCCAGCAGCAGTGGGGGGAGTATCAACGAGCAGTACTTC. The chain recombines TRBV5-1 with TRBJ2-7; possibly TRBD2 for D (6 bases). The V and J ends lost 4 bases and 5 bases respectively, with 16 bases between them. The CDR3 spans 14 residues. CDR1 is SGHRS and CDR2 is YFSETQ in the germline V gene.

This clonotype was detected ten times or more. The V call is TRBV2, the J call TRBJ1-1, with D perhaps matching TRBD1 (6 bases). CDR3 size: 15 residues. V lost 5 bases to trimming and J lost 4 bases, with 17 bases between them. Germline CDR1 is SNHLY and CDR2 is FYNNEI. CDR3 in amino acids: CASSRGQPGSTEAFF. The DNA for the CDR3 is TGTGCCAGCAGTCGAGGACAGCCGGGTAGCACTGAAGCTTTCTTT.

This chain links TRBV20-1 with TRBJ2-1; TRBD2 matches at 9 bases. The CDR3 contains 15 residues. Per germline, CDR1 DFQATT and CDR2 SNEGSKA (reference sequence). CDR3 in amino acids: CSPGGGAGGYNEQFF. DNA for the CDR3: TGCAGCCCAGGGGGTGGGGCGGGAGGGTACAATGAGCAGTTCTTC.